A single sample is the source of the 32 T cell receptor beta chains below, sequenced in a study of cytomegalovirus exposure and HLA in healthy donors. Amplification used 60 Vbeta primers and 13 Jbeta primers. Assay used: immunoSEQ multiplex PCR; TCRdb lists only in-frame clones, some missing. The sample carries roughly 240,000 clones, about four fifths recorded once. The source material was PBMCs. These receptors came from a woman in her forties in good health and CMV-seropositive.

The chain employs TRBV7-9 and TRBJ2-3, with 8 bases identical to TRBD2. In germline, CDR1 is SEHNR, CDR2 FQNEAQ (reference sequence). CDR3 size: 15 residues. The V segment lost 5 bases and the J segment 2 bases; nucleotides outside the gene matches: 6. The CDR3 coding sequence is TGTGCCAGCAGCCCTCGGGGGGGCCTCACAGATACGCAGTATTTT. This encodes CASSPRGGLTDTQYF.

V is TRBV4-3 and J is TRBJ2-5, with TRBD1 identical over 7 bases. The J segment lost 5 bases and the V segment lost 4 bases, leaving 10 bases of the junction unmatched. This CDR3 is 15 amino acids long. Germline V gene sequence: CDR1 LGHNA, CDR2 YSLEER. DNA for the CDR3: TGCGCCAGCAGCCTAACCGGGACAGTAGGCGAGACCCAGTACTTC. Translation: CASSLTGTVGETQYF.

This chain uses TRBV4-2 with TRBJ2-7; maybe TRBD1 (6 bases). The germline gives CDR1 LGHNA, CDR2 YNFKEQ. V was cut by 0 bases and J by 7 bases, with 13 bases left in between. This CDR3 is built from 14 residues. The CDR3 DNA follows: TGTGCCAGCAGCCAAGAAACAGGGATGCAAGAGCAGTACTTC. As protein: CASSQETGMQEQYF.

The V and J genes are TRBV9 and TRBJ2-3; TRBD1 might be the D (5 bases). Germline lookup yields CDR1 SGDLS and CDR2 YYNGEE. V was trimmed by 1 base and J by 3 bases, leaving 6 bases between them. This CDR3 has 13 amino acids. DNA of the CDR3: TGTGCCAGCAGCGTAACAGGAACAGATACGCAGTATTTT. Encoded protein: CASSVTGTDTQYF.

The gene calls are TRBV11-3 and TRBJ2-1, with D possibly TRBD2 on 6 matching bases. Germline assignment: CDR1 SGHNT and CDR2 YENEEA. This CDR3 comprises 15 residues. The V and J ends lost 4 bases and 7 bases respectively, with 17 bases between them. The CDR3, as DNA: TGTGCCAGCAGCTCTTTTTCCCTGGCGGGGAATGAGCAGTTCTTC. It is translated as CASSSFSLAGNEQFF.

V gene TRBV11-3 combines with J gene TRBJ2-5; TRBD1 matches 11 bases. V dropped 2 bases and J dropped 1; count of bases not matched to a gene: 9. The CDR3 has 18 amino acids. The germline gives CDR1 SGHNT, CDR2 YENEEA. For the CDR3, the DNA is TGTGCCAGCAGCTTAAGAGCCGGACAGGGGGCCATCCAAGAGACCCAGTACTTC. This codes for CASSLRAGQGAIQETQYF.

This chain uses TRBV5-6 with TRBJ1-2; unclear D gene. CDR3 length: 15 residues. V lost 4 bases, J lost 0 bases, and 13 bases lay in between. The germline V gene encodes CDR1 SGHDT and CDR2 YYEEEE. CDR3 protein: CASSRVEATNYGYTF. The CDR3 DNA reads TGTGCCAGCAGCAGAGTAGAGGCCACTAACTATGGCTACACCTTC.

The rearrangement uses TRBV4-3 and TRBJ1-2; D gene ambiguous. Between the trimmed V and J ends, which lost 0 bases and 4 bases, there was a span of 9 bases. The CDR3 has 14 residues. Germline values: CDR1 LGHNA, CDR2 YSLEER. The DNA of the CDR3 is TGCGCCAGCAGCCAAGATTTAACAGCCTATGGCTACACCTTC. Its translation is CASSQDLTAYGYTF.

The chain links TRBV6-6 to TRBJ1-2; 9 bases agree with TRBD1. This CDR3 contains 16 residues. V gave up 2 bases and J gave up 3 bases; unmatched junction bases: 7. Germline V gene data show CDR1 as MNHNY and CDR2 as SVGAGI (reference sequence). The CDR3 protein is CASSYGRTGDDYGYTF. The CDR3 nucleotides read TGTGCCAGCAGTTACGGGCGGACAGGGGATGACTATGGCTACACCTTC.

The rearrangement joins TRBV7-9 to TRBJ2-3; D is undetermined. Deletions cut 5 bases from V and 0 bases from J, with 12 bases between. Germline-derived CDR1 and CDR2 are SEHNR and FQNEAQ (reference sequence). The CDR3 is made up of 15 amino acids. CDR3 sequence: CASSPTYGSTDTQYF. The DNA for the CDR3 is TGTGCCAGCAGCCCCACTTACGGTAGCACAGATACGCAGTATTTT.

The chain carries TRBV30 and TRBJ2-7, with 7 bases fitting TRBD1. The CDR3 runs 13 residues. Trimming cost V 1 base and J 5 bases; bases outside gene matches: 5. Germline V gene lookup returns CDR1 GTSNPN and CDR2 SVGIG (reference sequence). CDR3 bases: TGTGCCTGGAGTGGTGACAGGGACCACGAGCAGTACTTC. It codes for CAWSGDRDHEQYF. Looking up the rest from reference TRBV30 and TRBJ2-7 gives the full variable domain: SQTIHQWPATLVQPVGSPLSLECTVEGTSNPNLYWYRQAAGRGLQLLFYSVGIGQISSEVPQNLSASRPQDRQFILSSKKLLLSDSGFYLCAWSGDRDHEQYFGPGTRLTVT.

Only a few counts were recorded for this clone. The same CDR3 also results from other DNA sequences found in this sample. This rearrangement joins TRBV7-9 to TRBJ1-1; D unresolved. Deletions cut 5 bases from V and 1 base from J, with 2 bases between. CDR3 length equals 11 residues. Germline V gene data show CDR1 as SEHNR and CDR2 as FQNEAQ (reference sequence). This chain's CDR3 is CASSQNTEAFF. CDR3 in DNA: TGTGCCAGCAGCCAGAACACTGAAGCTTTCTTT.

As DNA, the CDR3 is TGTGCCAGTAGTGGGGGACAGGGGGTACCTACCGAGCAGTACTTC. It encodes CASSGGQGVPTEQYF. V gene TRBV19 combines with J gene TRBJ2-7; 11 nucleotides line up with TRBD1. This CDR3 is built from 15 residues. V lost 5 bases, J lost 6 bases, and 9 bases stayed unmatched. Germline lookup yields CDR1 LNHDA and CDR2 SQIVND (reference sequence). Drawing the rest from reference TRBV19 and TRBJ2-7, the complete variable domain is DGGITQSPKYLFRKEGQNVTLSCEQNLNHDAMYWYRQDPGQGLRLIYYSQIVNDFQKGDIAEGYSVSREKKESFPLTVTSAQKNPTAFYLCASSGGQGVPTEQYFGPGTRLTVT.

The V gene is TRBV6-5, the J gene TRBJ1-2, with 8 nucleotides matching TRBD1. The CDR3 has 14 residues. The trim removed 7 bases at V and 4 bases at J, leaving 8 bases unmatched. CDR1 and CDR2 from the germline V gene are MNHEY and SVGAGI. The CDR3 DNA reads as TGTGCCAGCACCCCGGACGGGACAGGCTATGGCTACACCTTC. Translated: CASTPDGTGYGYTF.

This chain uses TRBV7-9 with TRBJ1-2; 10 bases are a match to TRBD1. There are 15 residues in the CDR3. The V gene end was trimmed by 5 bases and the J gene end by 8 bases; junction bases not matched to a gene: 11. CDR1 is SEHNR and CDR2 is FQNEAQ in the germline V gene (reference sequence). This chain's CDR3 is CASSPVTGGVEGYTF. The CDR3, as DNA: TGTGCCAGCAGCCCCGTGACAGGGGGCGTTGAGGGCTACACCTTC.

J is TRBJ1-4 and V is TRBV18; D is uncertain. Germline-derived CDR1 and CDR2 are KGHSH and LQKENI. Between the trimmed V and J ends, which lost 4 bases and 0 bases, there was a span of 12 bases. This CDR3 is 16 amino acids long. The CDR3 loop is CASSLVGLATNEKLFF. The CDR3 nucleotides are TGTGCCAGCTCACTTGTGGGCCTGGCAACTAATGAAAAACTGTTTTTT.

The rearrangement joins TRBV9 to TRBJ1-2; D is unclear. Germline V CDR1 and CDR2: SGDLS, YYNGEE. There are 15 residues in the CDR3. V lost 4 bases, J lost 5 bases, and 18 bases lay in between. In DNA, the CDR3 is TGTGCCAGCAGCTCCCAGTCGAGAGGGCGGTATGGCTACACCTTC. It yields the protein CASSSQSRGRYGYTF.

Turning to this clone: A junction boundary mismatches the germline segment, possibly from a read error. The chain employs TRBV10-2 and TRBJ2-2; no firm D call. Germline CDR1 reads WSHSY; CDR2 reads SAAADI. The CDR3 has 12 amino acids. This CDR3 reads CANSELVGELFF. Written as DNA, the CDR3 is TGCGCCAACAGTGAGCTAGTCGGGGAGCTGTTTTTT.

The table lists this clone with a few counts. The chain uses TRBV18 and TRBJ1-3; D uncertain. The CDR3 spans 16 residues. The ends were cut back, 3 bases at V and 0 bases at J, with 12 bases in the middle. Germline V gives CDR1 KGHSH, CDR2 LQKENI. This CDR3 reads CASSPDSNGSGNTIYF. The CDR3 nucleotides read TGTGCCAGCTCACCGGACTCAAACGGCTCTGGAAACACCATATATTTT. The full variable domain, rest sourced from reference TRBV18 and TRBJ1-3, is NAGVMQNPRHLVRRRGQEARLRCSPMKGHSHVYWYRQLPEEGLKFMVYLQKENIIDESGMPKERFSAEFPKEGPSILRIQQVVRGDSAAYFCASSPDSNGSGNTIYFGEGSWLTVV.

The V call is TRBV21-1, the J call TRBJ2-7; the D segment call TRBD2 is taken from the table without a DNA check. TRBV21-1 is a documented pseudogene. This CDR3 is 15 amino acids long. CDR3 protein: CASSKAPGAHYEQYF. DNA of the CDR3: TGTGCCAGCAGCAAAGCGCCCGGAGCCCATTACGAGCAGTACTTC.

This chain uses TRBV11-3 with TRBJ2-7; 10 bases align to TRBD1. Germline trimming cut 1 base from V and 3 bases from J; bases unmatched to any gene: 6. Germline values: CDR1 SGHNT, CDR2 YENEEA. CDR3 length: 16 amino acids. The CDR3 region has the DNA TGTGCCAGCAGCTTAGGGGCAAGGACAGGGGGCTACGAGCAGTACTTC. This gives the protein CASSLGARTGGYEQYF.

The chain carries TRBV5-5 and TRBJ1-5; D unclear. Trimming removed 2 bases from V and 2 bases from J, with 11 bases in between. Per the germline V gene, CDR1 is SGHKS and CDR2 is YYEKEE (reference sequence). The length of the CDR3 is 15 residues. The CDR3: CASSFNTAGNQPQHF. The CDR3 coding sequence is TGTGCCAGCAGCTTCAATACAGCGGGCAATCAGCCCCAGCATTTT.

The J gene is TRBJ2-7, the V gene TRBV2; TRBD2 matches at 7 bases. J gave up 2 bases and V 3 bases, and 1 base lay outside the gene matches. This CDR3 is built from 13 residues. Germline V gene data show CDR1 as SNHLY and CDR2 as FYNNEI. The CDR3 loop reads CASSDGTTYEQYF. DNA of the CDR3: TGTGCCAGCAGTGATGGGACTACCTACGAGCAGTACTTC.

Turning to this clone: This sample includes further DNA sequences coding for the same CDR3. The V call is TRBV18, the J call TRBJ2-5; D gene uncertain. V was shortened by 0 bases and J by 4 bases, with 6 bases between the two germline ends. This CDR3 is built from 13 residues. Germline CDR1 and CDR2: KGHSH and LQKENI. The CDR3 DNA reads TGTGCCAGCTCACCACCTACAAGAGAGACCCAGTACTTC. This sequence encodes CASSPPTRETQYF. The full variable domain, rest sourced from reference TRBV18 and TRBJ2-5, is NAGVMQNPRHLVRRRGQEARLRCSPMKGHSHVYWYRQLPEEGLKFMVYLQKENIIDESGMPKERFSAEFPKEGPSILRIQQVVRGDSAAYFCASSPPTRETQYFGPGTRLLVL.

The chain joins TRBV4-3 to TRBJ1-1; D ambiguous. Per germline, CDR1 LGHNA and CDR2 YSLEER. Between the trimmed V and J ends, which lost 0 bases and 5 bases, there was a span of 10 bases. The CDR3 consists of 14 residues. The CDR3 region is CASSQDFGWTEAFF. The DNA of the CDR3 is TGCGCCAGCAGCCAAGATTTCGGGTGGACTGAAGCTTTCTTT.

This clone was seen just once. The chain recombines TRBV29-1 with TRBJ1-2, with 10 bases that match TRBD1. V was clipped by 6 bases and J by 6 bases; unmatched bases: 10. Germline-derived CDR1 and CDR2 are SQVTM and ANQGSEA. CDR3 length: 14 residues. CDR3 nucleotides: TGCAGCGTCCGAAGACAGGGGGCGATAGATGGCTACACCTTC. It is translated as CSVRRQGAIDGYTF.

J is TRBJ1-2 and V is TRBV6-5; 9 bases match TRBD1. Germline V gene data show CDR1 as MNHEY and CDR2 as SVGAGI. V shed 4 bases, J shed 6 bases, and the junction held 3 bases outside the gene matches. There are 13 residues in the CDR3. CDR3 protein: CASSFRDRDGYTF. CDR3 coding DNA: TGTGCCAGCAGTTTCCGGGACAGGGATGGCTACACCTTC.

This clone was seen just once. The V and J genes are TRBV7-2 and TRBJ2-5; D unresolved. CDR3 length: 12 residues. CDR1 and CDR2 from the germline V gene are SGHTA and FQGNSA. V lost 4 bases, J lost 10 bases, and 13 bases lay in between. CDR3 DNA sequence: TGTGCCAGCAGCTCCCCCCCGGTTGGCCAGTACTTC. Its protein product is CASSSPPVGQYF.

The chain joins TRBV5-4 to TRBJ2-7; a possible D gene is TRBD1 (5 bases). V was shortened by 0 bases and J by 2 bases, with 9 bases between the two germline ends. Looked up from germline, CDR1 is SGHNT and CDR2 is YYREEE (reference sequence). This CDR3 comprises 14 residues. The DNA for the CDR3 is TGTGCCAGCAGCTTGGATCAGGGAACCTACGAGCAGTACTTC. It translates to CASSLDQGTYEQYF.

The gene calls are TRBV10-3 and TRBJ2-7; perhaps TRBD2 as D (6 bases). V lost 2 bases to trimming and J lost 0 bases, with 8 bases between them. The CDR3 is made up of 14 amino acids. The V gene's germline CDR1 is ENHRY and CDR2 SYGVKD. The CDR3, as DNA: TGTGCCATCAGTGAGCTGGGGGGCTCCTACGAGCAGTACTTC. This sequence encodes CAISELGGSYEQYF.

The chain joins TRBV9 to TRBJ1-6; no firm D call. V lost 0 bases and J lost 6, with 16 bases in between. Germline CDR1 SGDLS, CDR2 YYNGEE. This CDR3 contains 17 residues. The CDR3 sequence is CASSVVERAASNSPLHF. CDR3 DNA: TGTGCCAGCAGCGTAGTAGAGAGGGCAGCAAGTAATTCACCCCTCCACTTT.

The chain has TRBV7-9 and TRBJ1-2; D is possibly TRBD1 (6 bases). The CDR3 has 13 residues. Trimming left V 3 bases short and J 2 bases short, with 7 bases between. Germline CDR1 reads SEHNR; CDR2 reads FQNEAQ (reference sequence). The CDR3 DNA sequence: TGTGCCAGCAGCTTCCAGGGGAACTATGGCTACACCTTC. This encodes CASSFQGNYGYTF.